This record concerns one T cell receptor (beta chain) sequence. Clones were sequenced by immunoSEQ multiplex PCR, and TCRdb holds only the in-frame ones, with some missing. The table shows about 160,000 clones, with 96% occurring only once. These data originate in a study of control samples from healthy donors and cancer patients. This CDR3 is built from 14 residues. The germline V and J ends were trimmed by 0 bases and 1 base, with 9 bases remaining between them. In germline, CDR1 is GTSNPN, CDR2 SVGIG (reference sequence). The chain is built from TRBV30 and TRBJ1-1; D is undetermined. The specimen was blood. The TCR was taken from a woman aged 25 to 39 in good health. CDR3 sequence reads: CAWSVRQKNTEAFF. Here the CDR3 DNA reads TGTGCCTGGAGTGTACGTCAGAAGAACACTGAAGCTTTCTTT.